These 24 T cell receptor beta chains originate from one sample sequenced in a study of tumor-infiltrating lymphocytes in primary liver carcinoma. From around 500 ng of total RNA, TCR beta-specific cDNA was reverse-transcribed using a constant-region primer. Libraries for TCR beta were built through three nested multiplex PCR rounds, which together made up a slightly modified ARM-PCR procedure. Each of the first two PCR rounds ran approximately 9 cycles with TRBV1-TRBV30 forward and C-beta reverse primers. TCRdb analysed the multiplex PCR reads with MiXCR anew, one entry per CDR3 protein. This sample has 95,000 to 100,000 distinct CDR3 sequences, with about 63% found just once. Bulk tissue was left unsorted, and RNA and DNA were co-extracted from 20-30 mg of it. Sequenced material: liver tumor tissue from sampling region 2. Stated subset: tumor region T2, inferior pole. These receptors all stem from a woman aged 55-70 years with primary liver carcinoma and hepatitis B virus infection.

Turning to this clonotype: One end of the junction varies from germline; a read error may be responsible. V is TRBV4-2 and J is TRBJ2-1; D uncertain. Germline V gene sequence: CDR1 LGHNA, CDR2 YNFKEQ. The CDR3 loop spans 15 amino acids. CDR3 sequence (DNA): TGTGTCAGCAGTAAAGACCTGGGATCCTACAATGAGCAGTTCTTC. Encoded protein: CVSSKDLGSYNEQFF.

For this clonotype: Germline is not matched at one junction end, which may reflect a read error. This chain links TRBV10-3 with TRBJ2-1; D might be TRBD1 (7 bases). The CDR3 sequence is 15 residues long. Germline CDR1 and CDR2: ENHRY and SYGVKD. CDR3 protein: CAIRVRDSSYNEQSF. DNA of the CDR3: TGTGCCATCAGGGTGCGGGACAGCTCCTACAATGAGCAGTCCTTC.

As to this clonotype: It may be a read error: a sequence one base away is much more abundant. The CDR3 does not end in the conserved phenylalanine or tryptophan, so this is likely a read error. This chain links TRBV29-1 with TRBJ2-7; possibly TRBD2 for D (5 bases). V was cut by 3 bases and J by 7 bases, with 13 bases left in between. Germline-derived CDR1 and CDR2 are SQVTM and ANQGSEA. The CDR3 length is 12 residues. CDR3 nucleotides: TGCAGCGTTGAGGGCCCAGCGGTGGAGCAGTACTCC. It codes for CSVEGPAVEQYS.

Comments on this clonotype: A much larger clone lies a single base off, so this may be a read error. The DNA of the CDR3 is TGCGTCAGCAGCTTGTTCCGTAACTCAGTCCCTGGTGGCTACACCTTC. Protein: CVSSLFRNSVPGGYTF. The gene calls are TRBV5-1 and TRBJ1-2; no definite D call. Germline V gene lookup returns CDR1 SGHRS and CDR2 YFSETQ. CDR3 length: 16 residues.

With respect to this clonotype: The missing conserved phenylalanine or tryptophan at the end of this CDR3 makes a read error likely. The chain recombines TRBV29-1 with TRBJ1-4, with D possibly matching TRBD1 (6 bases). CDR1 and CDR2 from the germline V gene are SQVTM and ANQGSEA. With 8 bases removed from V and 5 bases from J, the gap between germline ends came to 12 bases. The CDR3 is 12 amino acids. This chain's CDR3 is CSIQGLNEKLFS. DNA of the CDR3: TGCAGCATCCAGGGGCTAAATGAAAAACTGTTTTCT.

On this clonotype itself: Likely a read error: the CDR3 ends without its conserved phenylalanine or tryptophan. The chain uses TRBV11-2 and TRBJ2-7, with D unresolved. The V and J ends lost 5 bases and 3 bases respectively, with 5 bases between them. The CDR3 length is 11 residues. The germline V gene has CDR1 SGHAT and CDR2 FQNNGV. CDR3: CASSPGYEQYL. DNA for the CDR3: TGTGCCAGCAGCCCGGGCTACGAGCAGTACTTG.

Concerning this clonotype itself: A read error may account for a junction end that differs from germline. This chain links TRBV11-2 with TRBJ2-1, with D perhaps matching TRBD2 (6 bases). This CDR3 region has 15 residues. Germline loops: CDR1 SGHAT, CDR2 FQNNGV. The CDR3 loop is CAGSLEGGSIGEQLF. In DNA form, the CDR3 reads TGTGCCGGCAGCTTAGAGGGAGGAAGTATCGGTGAGCAGTTATTT.

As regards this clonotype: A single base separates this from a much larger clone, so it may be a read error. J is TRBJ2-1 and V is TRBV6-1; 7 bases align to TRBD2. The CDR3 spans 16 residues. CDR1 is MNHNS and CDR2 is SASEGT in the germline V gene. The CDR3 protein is CASSESPGGDYNEQLF. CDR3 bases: TGTGCCAGCAGTGAAAGTCCTGGCGGGGACTACAATGAGCAGTTGTTC.

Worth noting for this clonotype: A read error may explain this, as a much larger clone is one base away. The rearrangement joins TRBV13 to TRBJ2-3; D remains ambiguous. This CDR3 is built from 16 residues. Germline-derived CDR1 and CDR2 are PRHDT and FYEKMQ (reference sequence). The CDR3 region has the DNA TGTGCCAGCAGCTTAGGACTAATATATAGCACAGATATGCAGTATTTT. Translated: CASSLGLIYSTDMQYF.

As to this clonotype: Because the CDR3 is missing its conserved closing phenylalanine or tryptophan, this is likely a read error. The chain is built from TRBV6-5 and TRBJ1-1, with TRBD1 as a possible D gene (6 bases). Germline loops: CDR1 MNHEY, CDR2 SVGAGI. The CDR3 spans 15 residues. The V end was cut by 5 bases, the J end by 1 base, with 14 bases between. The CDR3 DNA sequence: TGTGCCAGCAGTACTCAGGGGCGGCAGAACACTGAAGCTTTCATT. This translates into CASSTQGRQNTEAFI.

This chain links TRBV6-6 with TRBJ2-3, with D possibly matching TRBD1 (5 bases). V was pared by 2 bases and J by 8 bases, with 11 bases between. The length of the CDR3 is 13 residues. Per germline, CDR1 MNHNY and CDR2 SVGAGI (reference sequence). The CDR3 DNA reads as TGTGCCAGCAGTTACACCCAGGGTGGTACGCAGTATTTT. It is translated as CASSYTQGGTQYF.

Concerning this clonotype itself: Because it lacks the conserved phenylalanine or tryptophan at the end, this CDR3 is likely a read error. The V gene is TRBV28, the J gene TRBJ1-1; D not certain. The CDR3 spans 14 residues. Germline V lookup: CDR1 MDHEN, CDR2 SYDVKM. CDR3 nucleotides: TGTGCTAGCAGCCCGGGTAGCATGAACACTGAAGCTTTCCTT. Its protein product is CASSPGSMNTEAFL.

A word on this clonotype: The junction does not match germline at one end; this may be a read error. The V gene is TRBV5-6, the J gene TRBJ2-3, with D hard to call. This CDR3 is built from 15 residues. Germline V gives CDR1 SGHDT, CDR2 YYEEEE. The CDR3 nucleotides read TGTGCCAGCAGCTTGGTCACAAGGAGCACATATACGCAGTATTTT. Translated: CASSLVTRSTYTQYF.

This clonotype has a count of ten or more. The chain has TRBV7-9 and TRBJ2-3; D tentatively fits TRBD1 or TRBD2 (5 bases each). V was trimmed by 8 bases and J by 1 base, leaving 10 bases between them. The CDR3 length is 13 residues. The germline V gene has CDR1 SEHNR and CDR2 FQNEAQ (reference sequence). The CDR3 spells CASFRGGTDTQYF. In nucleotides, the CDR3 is TGTGCCAGCTTTAGAGGGGGCACAGATACGCAGTATTTT.

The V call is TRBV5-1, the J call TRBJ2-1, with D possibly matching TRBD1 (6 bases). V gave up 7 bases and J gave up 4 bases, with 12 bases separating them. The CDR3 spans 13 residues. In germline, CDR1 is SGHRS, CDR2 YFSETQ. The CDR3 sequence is CASGTTGYNEQFF. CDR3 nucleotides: TGCGCCAGCGGCACTACAGGGTACAATGAGCAGTTCTTC.

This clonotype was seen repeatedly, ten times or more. CDR3 in amino acids: CASSLSGTSGDTQYF. CDR3 sequence (DNA): TGCGCCAGCAGCTTGTCCGGGACTAGTGGAGATACGCAGTATTTT. The J gene is TRBJ2-3, the V gene TRBV5-1, with 8 bases aligning to TRBD2. V trimming: 1 base; J trimming: 5 bases; junction bases outside the gene matches: 6. CDR1 and CDR2 (germline): SGHRS, YFSETQ. This CDR3 has 15 amino acids.

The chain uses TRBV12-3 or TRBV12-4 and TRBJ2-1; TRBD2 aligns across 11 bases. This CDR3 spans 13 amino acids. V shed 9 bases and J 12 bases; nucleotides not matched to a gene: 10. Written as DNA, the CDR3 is TGTGCCAGTAGTATAAGGACTAGCGGGCGGCAGTTCTTC. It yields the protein CASSIRTSGRQFF.

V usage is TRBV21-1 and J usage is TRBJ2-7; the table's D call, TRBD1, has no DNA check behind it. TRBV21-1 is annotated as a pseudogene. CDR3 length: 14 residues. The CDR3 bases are TGTGCCAGCAGAGGGGGAGTCCGGACCTACGAGCAGTACTTC. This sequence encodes CASRGGVRTYEQYF.

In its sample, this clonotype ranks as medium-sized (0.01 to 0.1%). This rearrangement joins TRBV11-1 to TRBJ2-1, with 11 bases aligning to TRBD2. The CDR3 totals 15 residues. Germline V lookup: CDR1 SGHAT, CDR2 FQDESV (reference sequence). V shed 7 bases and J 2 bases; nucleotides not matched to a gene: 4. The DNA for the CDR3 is TGTGCCAGCATCTCGACTAGCGGGGCCTACAATGAGCAGTTCTTC. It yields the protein CASISTSGAYNEQFF.

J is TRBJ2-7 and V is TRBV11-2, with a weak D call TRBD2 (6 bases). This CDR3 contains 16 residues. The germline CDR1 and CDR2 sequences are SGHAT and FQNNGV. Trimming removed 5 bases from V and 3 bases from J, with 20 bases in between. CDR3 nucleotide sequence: TGTGCCAGCAGCCATTTAGGCGGGAAAGGGGTCTACGAGCAGTACTTC. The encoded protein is CASSHLGGKGVYEQYF.

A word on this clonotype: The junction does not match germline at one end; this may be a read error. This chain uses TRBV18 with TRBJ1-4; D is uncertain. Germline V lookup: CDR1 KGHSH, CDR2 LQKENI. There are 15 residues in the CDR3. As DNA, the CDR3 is TGTGCCAGCTCATCACCTGGGAGCAGAAATGAAAAACTGTTTTTT. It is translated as CASSSPGSRNEKLFF.

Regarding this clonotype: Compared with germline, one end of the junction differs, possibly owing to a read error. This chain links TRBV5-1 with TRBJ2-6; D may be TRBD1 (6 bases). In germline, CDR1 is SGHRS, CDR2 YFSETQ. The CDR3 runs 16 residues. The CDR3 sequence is CAISLGQNSGANVLIF. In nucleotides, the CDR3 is TGCGCCATCAGCCTAGGACAGAACTCTGGGGCCAACGTCCTGATTTTC.

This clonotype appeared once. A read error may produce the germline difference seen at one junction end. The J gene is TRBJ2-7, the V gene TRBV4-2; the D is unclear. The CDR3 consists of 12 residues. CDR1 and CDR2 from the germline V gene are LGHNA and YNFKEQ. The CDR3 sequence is CASSHPSSKQYF. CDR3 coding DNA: TGTGCAAGCAGCCACCCGTCGAGCAAGCAGTACTTC.

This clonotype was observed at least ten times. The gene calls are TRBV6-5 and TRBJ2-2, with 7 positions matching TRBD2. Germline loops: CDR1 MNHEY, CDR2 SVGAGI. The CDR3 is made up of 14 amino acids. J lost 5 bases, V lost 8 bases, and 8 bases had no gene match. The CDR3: CASGKAGRTGELFF. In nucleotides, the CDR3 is TGTGCCAGCGGAAAAGCGGGAAGGACCGGGGAGCTGTTTTTT.